In this sample, the clone carrying this T cell receptor (beta chain) turned up a few times. Relative to the germline gene, one junction end is altered; a read error may explain this. A modified ARM-PCR protocol with three rounds of nested PCR amplified TCRbeta. TCRdb itself ran the multiplex PCR reads through MiXCR, one entry per CDR3 protein. The table records around 60,000 distinct CDR3 sequences, about 61% of them present only once. No cell sorting was done before RNA was extracted from the tissue. The normal lung tissue was taken more than 3 cm from the tumor edge. The entry originates in a study of tumor and adjacent non-tumor tissue in lung cancer. The sequencing sample was made of distant non-tumor lung tissue. This sequence was found in a man in his 70s with non-small cell lung cancer.

The CDR3 region has the DNA TGTGCCAGCAGCCCAACATCCCGGGACAGGGGGTCTCCATACGAGCAGCACTTC. This translates into CASSPTSRDRGSPYEQHF. The rearrangement uses TRBV11-2 and TRBJ2-7, with 11 bases fitting TRBD1. The CDR3 spans 18 residues. Germline CDR1 reads SGHAT; CDR2 reads FQNNGV.